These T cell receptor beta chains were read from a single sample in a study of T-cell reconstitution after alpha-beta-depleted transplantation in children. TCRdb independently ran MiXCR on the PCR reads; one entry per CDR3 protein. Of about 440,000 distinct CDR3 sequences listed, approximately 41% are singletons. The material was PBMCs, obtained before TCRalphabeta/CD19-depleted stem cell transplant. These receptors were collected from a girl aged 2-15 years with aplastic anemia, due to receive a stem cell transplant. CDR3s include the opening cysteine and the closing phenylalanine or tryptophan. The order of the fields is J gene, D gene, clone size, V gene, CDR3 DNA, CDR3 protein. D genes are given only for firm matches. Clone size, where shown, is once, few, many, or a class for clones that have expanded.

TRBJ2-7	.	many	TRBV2	TGTGCCAGCAGGGACAGACAACCCAGCGAGCAGTACTTC	CASRDRQPSEQYF
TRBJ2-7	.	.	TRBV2	TGTGCCAGCACCGTGACGGGGTACGAGCAGTACTTC	CASTVTGYEQYF
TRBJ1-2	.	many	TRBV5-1	TGCGCCAGCAGCTCAAGGACCGGTCTGGAGGGCTACACCTTC	CASSSRTGLEGYTF
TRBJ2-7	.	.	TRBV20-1	TGCAGTGCTCTCTGGGGCCACGAGCAGTACTTC	CSALWGHEQYF
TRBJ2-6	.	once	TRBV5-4	TGTGCCAGCAGCTTGGTACGGGATGGGGCCAACGTCCTGACTTTC	CASSLVRDGANVLTF
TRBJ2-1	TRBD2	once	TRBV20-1	TGCAGTGCTCCTCAGCGGGGGGCCGGGAATGAGCAGTTCTTC	CSAPQRGAGNEQFF
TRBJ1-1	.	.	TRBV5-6	TGTGCCAGCAGCGGGGGACACCTGAACACTGAAGCTTTCTTT	CASSGGHLNTEAFF
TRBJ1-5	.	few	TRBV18	TGTGCCAGCTCACCGGGCAGGGGAGGATCGGAGGATCAGCCCCAGCATTTT	CASSPGRGGSEDQPQHF
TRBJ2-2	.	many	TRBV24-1	TGTGCCACCAGTTCTGCTTCCACGAACACCGGGGAGCTGTTTTTT	CATSSASTNTGELFF
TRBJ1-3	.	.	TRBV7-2	TGTGCCAGCAGCGCACTACAGGGCTCTGGAAACACCATATATTTT	CASSALQGSGNTIYF
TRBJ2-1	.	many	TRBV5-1	TGCGCCAGCACCTCGACGGCCGGTAGCTCCTACAATGAGCAGTTCTTC	CASTSTAGSSYNEQFF
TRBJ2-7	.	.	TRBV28	TGTGCCAGCAGTTTAGGGACATTAAACTCCTACGAGCAGTACTTC	CASSLGTLNSYEQYF
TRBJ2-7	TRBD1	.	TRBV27	TGTGCCAGCAGTTTACCCGGACAGGGCAAATATCACGAGCAGTACTTC	CASSLPGQGKYHEQYF
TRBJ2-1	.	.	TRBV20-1	TGCAGTGTTTCTAGCGAACCGCTCTCCTACAATGAGCAGTTCTTC	CSVSSEPLSYNEQFF
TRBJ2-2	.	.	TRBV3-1	TGTGCCAGCAGCCAAGAAGGCCCGAGAGGTACCGGGGAGCTGTTTTTT	CASSQEGPRGTGELFF
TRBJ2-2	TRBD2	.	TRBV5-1	TGCGCCAGCAGCTTCCGGGAGGCGGACACCGGGGAGCTGTTTTTT	CASSFREADTGELFF
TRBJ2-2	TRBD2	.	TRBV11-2	TGTGCCAGTGAGCGGGGTAGTTACGGGGAGCTGTTTTTT	CASERGSYGELFF
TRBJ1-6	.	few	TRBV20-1	TGCAGTGCTAGGGGGCCGACTCCTAGCTCCTATAATTCACCCCTCCACTTT	CSARGPTPSSYNSPLHF
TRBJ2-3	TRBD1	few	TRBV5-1	TGCGCCAGTTGTACAGGGGCCAGCACAGATACGCAGTATTTT	CASCTGASTDTQYF
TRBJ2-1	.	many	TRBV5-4	TGTGCCAGCAGCTTGGTGGGAAAATCAGAGCAGTTCTTC	CASSLVGKSEQFF
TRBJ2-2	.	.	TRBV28	TGTGCCAGCTACTGGGGGAGACTATCGAACACCGGGGAGCTGTTTTTT	CASYWGRLSNTGELFF
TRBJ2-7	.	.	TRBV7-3	TGTGCCAGCAGCTATTATGGGGGCCCTTCCTACGAGCAGTACTTC	CASSYYGGPSYEQYF
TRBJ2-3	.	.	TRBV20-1	TGCAGTGACAGAGGCCCTAGCCCAGGAACAGATACGCAGTATTTT	CSDRGPSPGTDTQYF
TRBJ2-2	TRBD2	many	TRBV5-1	TGCGCCAGCAGCTTCTTCCTAGCGGGAGACCCTGACACCGGGGAGCTGTTTTTT	CASSFFLAGDPDTGELFF
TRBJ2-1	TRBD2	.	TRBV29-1	TGCAGCGTTCACGAGCGGGAAGACGGAAGCGGTGAGCAGTTCTTC	CSVHEREDGSGEQFF
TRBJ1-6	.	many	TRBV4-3	TGCGCCAGCAGCCAGGAACACCTCGACGGGGGCTCACCCCTCCACTTT	CASSQEHLDGGSPLHF
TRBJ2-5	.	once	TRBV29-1	TGCAGCGCCTTGGGGACGGCTCAAGAGACCCAGTACTTC	CSALGTAQETQYF
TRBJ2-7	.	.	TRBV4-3	TGCGCCAGCAGCCAAGGGGCCGCCCGCGAGCAGTACTTC	CASSQGAAREQYF
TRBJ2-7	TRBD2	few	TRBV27	TGTGCCAGCAGTTTATCGGGTCTAGCGGGATACTACGAGCAGTACTTC	CASSLSGLAGYYEQYF
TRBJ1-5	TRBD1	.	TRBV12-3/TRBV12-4	TGTGCCAGCAGTTTTCAGCAGGGGGCACATCAGCCCCAGCATTTT	CASSFQQGAHQPQHF
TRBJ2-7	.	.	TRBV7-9	TGTGCCAGCAGCGAGACCCGGGCGGAAAGCTCCTACGAGCAGTACTTC	CASSETRAESSYEQYF
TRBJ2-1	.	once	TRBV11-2	TGTGCCAGCAGCTTAACCGAGCACAATGAGCAGTTCTTC	CASSLTEHNEQFF
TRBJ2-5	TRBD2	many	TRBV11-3	TGTGCCAGCAGCAGCGAAGCGGGAGCGGGTGAGACCCAGTACTTC	CASSSEAGAGETQYF
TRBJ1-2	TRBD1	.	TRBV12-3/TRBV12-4	TGTGCCAGCACCGACAGGGGAAACTATGGCTACACCTTC	CASTDRGNYGYTF
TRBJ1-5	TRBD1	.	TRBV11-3	TGTGCCAGCAGCCAGAAAGGCTTGTTGGACAGGGGTCAGCCCCAGCATTTT	CASSQKGLLDRGQPQHF
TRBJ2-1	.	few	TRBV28	TGTGCCAGCACTCGCAGGGATGCCTCCTACAATGAGCAGTTCTTC	CASTRRDASYNEQFF
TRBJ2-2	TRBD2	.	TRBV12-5	TGTGCTAGTGGTCCCAACAAACTAGCGGGTGGGGAGCTGTTTTTT	CASGPNKLAGGELFF
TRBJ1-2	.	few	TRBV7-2	TGTGCCAGCAGCGCTCCTCCTCCAACTAACTATGGCTACACCTTC	CASSAPPPTNYGYTF
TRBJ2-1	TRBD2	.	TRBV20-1	TGCAGTGCTAGAGGTGCTAGCGGGAGTTCCGCGTTCTTC	CSARGASGSSAFF
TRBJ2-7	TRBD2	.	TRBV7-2	TGTGCCTCAGAAATTAGCGGGGGGGCCTACGAGCAGTACTTC	CASEISGGAYEQYF
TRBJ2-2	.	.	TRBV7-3	TGTGCCAGCGCCGTAGGGAACACCGGGGTGCTGTTTTTT	CASAVGNTGVLFF
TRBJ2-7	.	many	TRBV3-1	TGTGCCAGCAGCCAAAGCAGTAACTTGTACGAGCAGTACTTC	CASSQSSNLYEQYF
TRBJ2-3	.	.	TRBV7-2	TGTGCCAGCAGCTTAGCGTCTCCCTCCACAGATACGCAGTATTTT	CASSLASPSTDTQYF
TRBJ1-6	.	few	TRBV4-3	TGCGCCAGCAGCCAGCGGTTGGGCAGTTCAATTGGGTCACCCCTCCACTTT	CASSQRLGSSIGSPLHF